This TCR beta chain appears in the sequencing data of a study of blood T cell repertoires in COVID-19 (dated by TCRdb to the early 2020s). Broadly, across the study: Samples covering the acute and convalescent phases of COVID-19 were provided by collaborators in the United States, Italy and Spain. Sample metadata almost always included a de-identified subject ID, COVID-19 status, age in years and sex. Where available, HLA class I and class II types were taken from metadata supplied by the sample provider and were not determined by assay-based typing. Samples came from the ongoing ImmuneRACE study (first 160 participants) plus 1,254 subjects from 6 global collaborators. The material from the prospective study consisted of cDNA or gDNA derived from T cells, B-cell-depleted T cells, or PBMCs. The dataset comprised deeply sampled blood TCRbeta repertoires from subjects exposed to, actively infected with, or recovered from COVID-19. The repertoires were released in a freely available public database meant as a resource for research on the immune response to SARS-CoV-2. Beyond this particular receptor, the publication reports: The amount of clinical and demographic metadata varied by source and participant and was provided uncurated.

TCRbeta CDR3 regions were amplified from genomic DNA using the immunoSEQ Assay, a bias-controlled multiplex PCR. Turning to the authors' computational methods: Within the assay, amplification of reference gene primers was used to estimate how many nucleated cells each sample contained. To quantify the absolute abundance of each unique TCRbeta CDR3 rearrangement, sequence reads were collapsed and filtered. Productive Simpson clonality was computed per sample as the square root of Simpson's diversity index over productive rearrangements. TCRdb retrieved this table from immuneACCESS and kept in-frame rearrangements only. Not all clones are present; in checked studies, unresolved V genes account for under half, and no reason is known for the remainder. V and J calls plus clone size are reproduced from that table; the DNA served to infer D and trimming. This sample has roughly 80,000 clones in its table, and about 83% of those were observed once. The ten largest clones add up to roughly 4% of the sample.

In the case of this clone: The antigen it recognizes is unknown. Within one base of it there is no much larger clone, and no base qualities were kept.

Collaborating institutions collected whole blood in K2EDTA tubes following their own protocols. Collaborator samples were shipped for TCRbeta analysis as frozen whole blood, isolated PBMCs, or DNA extracted from either sample type. Sequencing was done on a sample of peripheral blood. This receptor was taken from a man aged 50 to 59 with acute or convalescent COVID-19.

The nucleotide sequence is given as TGTGCCAGCAGTTTCCAACTAGCGGGGGGAAATTTCTGGTACAATGAGCAGTTCTTC. Its protein product is CASSFQLAGGNFWYNEQFF. The sequence is built from TRBV28 and TRBJ2-1, with 12 bases matching TRBD2. Trimming takes 3 bases off V and 4 bases off J; junction bases not matched to a gene: 13. Reading from cysteine to phenylalanine, the CDR3 counts 19 amino acids. CDR3 DNA is the only sequence kept; it has 57 bases, read in frame from the first base. CDR1 is given as MDHEN and CDR2 as SYDVKM, both from the germline V gene.